Described below is a single T cell receptor (beta chain) sequence and its context. This table comes from immunoSEQ multiplex PCR, and its TCRdb copy is limited to in-frame clones, with some not included. In the table there are over 200,000 clones, around 82% of which are singletons. The data belong to a study of blood T cell repertoires in COVID-19. The specimen sequenced was peripheral blood. This receptor was identified in an elderly man with acute or convalescent COVID-19.

CDR3 coding DNA: TGTGCCAGCAGCTTAGTTGGGGGACAGGGCTATAATGAAAAACTGTTTTTT. Protein product: CASSLVGGQGYNEKLFF. V and J are TRBV7-6 and TRBJ1-4, with TRBD1 matching 9 bases. After removal of 1 base from V and 4 bases from J, the junction contained 7 bases not matched to a gene. CDR3 size: 17 residues. CDR1 is SGHVS, CDR2 FNYEAQ, per germline.